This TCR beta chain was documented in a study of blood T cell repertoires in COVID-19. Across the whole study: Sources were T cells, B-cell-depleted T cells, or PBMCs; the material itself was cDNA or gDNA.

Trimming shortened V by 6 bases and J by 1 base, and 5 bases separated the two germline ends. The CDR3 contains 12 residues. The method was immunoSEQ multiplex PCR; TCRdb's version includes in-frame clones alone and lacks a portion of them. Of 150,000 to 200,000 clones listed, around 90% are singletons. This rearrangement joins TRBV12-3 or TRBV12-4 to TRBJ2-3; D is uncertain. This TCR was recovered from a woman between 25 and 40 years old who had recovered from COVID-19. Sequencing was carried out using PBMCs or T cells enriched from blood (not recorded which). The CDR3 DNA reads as TGTGCCAGCAGGTCTCGCACAGATACGCAGTATTTT. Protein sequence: CASRSRTDTQYF.